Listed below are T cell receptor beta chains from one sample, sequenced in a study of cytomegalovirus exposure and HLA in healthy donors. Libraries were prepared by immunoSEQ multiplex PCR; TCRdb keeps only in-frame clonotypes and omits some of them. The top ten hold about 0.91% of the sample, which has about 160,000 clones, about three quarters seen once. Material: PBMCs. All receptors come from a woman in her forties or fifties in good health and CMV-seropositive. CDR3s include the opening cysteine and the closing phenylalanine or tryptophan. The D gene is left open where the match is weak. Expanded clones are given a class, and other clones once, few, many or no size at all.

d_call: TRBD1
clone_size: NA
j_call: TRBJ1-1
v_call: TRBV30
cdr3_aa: CACGQGEAFF
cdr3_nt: TGTGCCTGCGGACAGGGTGAAGCTTTCTTT

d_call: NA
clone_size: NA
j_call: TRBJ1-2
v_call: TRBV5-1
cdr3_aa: CASSLDSPNYGYTF
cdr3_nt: TGCGCCAGCAGCTTGGACAGCCCTAACTATGGCTACACCTTC

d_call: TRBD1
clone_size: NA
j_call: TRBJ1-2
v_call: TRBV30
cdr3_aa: CAWDRPSRGAYTF
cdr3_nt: TGTGCCTGGGATAGGCCTTCCAGGGGGGCTTATACCTTC

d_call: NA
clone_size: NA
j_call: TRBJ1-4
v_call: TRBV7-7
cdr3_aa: CASSPSGEVPTTNEKLFF
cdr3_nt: TGTGCTAGCAGCCCCTCGGGAGAGGTCCCAACAACTAATGAAAAACTGTTTTTT

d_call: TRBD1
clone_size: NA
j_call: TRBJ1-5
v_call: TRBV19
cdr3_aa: CASSIGTVNQPQHF
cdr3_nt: TGTGCCAGTAGTATTGGGACAGTCAATCAGCCCCAGCATTTT

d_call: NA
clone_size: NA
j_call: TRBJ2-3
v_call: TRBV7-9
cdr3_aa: CASSSNTDTQYF
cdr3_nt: TGTGCCAGCAGCTCTAACACAGATACGCAGTATTTT

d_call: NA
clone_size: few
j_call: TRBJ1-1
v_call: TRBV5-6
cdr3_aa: CASSSYGTRNTEAFF
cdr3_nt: TGTGCCAGCAGCTCCTACGGGACAAGGAACACTGAAGCTTTCTTT

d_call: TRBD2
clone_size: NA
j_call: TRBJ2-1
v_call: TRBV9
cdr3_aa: CASSVASGGASEQFF
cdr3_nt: TGTGCCAGCAGCGTGGCTAGCGGGGGGGCAAGTGAGCAGTTCTTC

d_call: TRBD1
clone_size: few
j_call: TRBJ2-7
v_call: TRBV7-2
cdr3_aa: CASSTRQGATEQYF
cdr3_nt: TGTGCCAGCAGCACCCGACAGGGGGCGACCGAGCAGTACTTC

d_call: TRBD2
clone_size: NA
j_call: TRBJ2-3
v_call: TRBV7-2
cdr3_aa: CASSLRRGGGGDTQYF
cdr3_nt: TGTGCCAGCAGCTTACGGCGGGGGGGCGGGGGAGATACGCAGTATTTT

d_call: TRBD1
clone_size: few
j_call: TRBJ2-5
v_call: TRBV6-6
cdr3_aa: CASSFSPGQGQETQYF
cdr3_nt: TGTGCCAGCAGTTTTAGCCCGGGACAGGGGCAAGAGACCCAGTACTTC

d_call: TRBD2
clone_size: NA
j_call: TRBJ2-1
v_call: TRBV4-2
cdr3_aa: CASSQEAGGQFF
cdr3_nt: TGTGCCAGCAGCCAAGAGGCGGGGGGTCAGTTCTTC

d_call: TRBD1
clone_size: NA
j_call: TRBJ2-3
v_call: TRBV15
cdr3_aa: CATSSTGTAYTDTQYF
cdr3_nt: TGTGCCACCAGCAGTACCGGGACAGCCTACACAGATACGCAGTATTTT

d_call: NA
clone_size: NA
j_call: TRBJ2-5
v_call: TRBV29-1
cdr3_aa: CSVSGSYQETQYF
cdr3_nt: TGCAGCGTTTCTGGGAGTTACCAAGAGACCCAGTACTTC

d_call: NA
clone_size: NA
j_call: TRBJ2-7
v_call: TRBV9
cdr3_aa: CASSVSTLTYEQYF
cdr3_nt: TGTGCCAGCAGCGTATCGACACTTACCTACGAGCAGTACTTC

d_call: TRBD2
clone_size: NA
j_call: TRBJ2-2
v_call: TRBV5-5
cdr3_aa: CASSPGLAGGPAGELFF
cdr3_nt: TGTGCCAGCAGCCCTGGACTAGCGGGGGGGCCGGCCGGGGAGCTGTTTTTT

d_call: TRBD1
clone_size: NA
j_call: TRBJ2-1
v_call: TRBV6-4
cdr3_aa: CASSRDRGPYNEQFF
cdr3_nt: TGTGCCAGCAGCCGCGACAGGGGCCCCTACAATGAGCAGTTCTTC